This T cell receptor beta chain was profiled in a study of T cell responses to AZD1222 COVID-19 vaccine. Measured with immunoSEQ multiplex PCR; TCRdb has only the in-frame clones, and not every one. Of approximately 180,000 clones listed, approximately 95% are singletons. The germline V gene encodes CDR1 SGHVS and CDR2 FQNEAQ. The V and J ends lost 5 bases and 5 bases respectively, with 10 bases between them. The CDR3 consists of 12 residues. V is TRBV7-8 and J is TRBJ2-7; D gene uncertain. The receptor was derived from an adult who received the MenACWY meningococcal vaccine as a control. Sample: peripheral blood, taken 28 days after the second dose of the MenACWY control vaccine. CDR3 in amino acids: CASSRDWDEQYF. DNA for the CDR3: TGTGCCAGCAGCCGTGACTGGGACGAGCAGTACTTC.